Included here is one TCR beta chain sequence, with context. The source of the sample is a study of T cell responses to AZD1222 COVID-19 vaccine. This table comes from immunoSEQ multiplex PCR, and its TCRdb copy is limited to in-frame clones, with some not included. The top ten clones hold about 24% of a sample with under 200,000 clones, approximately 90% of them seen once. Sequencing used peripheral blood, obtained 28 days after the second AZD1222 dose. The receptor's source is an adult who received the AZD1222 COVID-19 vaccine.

The CDR3 sequence is CATGGAGRNSPLHF. CDR3 coding DNA: TGTGCCACCGGGGGGGCCGGGAGAAATTCACCCCTCCACTTT. The chain uses TRBV27 and TRBJ1-6; D might be TRBD1 (6 bases). Germline CDR1 is MNHEY and CDR2 is SMNVEV (reference sequence). This CDR3 region has 14 residues. V was clipped by 10 bases and J by 7 bases, with 17 bases between them.